One and the same sample provided the 22 T cell receptor beta chains below, sequenced in a study of OX40 agonist ivuxolimab in advanced cancers. This table comes from immunoSEQ multiplex PCR, and its TCRdb copy is limited to in-frame clones, with some not included. In the table there are 66,000 or so clones, 87% of which are singletons. Sequences were derived from CD4+ or CD8+ T cells sorted from blood, sampled in a trial of the OX40 agonist ivuxolimab. The receptors shown here come from an adult with an advanced solid tumor such as melanoma, head and neck, liver or kidney cancer.

The chain employs TRBV10-2 and TRBJ2-2, with 7 bases fitting TRBD1. Germline CDR1 WSHSY, CDR2 SAAADI. The CDR3 is made up of 15 amino acids. The V gene end was trimmed by 8 bases and the J gene end by 2 bases; junction bases not matched to a gene: 8. In DNA, the CDR3 is TGCGCCAGCCGAGGTCGGGACAGCAACACCGGGGAGCTGTTTTTT. Protein product: CASRGRDSNTGELFF.

The table lists this clone with a count of one. The CDR3 reads CASSLEGALLGHGYTF. CDR3 DNA: TGTGCCAGCAGCTTAGAGGGGGCCCTCCTAGGGCATGGCTACACCTTC. The chain links TRBV7-8 to TRBJ1-2; the match to TRBD1 covers 7 bases. CDR1 is SGHVS and CDR2 is FQNEAQ in the germline V gene. V shed 1 base, J shed 6 bases, and the junction held 11 bases outside the gene matches. This CDR3 is 16 amino acids long.

The CDR3 DNA is TGTGCCTGGAGAAAACAGGGGAATTTGAGATTGGAAGAGACCCAGTACTTC. Its translation is CAWRKQGNLRLEETQYF. This chain connects TRBV30 to TRBJ2-5, with 7 bases aligning to TRBD1. The CDR3 is 17 amino acids. CDR1 is GTSNPN, CDR2 SVGIG, per germline (reference sequence). The J segment lost 3 bases and the V segment lost 3 bases, leaving 16 bases of the junction unmatched.

This sequence joins TRBV2 and TRBJ1-3; maybe TRBD1 (5 bases). Germline V CDR1 and CDR2: SNHLY, FYNNEI. The CDR3 loop spans 17 amino acids. V lost 0 bases to trimming and J lost 3 bases, with 15 bases between them. CDR3 nucleotide sequence: TGTGCCAGCAGTGAAGCGCAGGGAGGGAGGCGTGGAAACACCATATATTTT. As protein: CASSEAQGGRRGNTIYF.

This chain joins TRBV7-2 and TRBJ1-5; the match to TRBD1 covers 7 bases. CDR1 is SGHTA, CDR2 FQGNSA, per germline. The ends lost 5 bases at V and 4 bases at J; junction bases unmatched: 8. The CDR3 contains 15 residues. Here the CDR3 reads CASSPKTGLNQPQHF. CDR3 nucleotide sequence: TGTGCCAGCAGCCCTAAGACAGGGCTAAATCAGCCCCAGCATTTT.

This clone was seen once. This sequence joins TRBV14 and TRBJ1-1; D not resolved. Germline CDR1 is SGHDN and CDR2 is FVKESK. CDR3 size: 13 residues. Trimming stripped 5 bases from V and 0 bases from J, with 7 bases between. Here the CDR3 DNA reads TGTGCCAGCAGCTACAGTATGAACACTGAAGCTTTCTTT. This translates into CASSYSMNTEAFF.

The V call is TRBV4-1, the J call TRBJ2-1; tentatively, D is TRBD2 (6 bases). V lost 2 bases and J 3 bases, leaving 11 bases between the germline ends. Germline CDR1 and CDR2: MGHRA and YSYEKL. The CDR3 loop spans 15 amino acids. Written as DNA, the CDR3 is TGCGCCAGCAGCCAATCGAGCGGGCACTACAATGAGCAGTTCTTC. As protein: CASSQSSGHYNEQFF.

In this sample, this clone turned up a few times. This rearrangement joins TRBV10-3 to TRBJ1-2; D call uncertain. The V gene lost 3 bases and the J gene lost 8 bases, with 22 bases spanning the gap. The CDR3 totals 16 residues. CDR1 and CDR2 (germline): ENHRY, SYGVKD. The CDR3 loop reads CAISDAGPSLVSGYTF. CDR3 coding DNA: TGTGCCATCAGTGACGCAGGCCCAAGCTTAGTTAGCGGCTACACCTTC.

This chain uses TRBV5-4 with TRBJ2-7; 7 nucleotides line up with TRBD1. The V segment lost 4 bases and the J segment 4 bases; nucleotides outside the gene matches: 14. This CDR3 spans 16 amino acids. Germline CDR1 SGHNT, CDR2 YYREEE (reference sequence). CDR3 coding DNA: TGTGCCAGCAGCGGTTCCGGAGGACAGGCCCTATACGAGCAGTACTTC. Its protein product is CASSGSGGQALYEQYF.

V and J are TRBV5-1 and TRBJ2-1; 7 bases line up with TRBD2. Per germline, CDR1 SGHRS and CDR2 YFSETQ. V shed 0 bases and J 9 bases; nucleotides not matched to a gene: 9. The CDR3 sequence is 15 residues long. The CDR3 reads CASSLAGEGLGEQFF. The CDR3 region has the DNA TGCGCCAGCAGCTTGGCTGGGGAGGGCCTGGGTGAGCAGTTCTTC.

This chain joins TRBV19 and TRBJ2-1; D perhaps matches TRBD2 (6 bases). V was cut by 1 base and J by 4 bases, with 11 bases left in between. The length of the CDR3 is 15 residues. Germline loops: CDR1 LNHDA, CDR2 SQIVND (reference sequence). The CDR3 spells CASSIAGGAYNEQFF. DNA for the CDR3: TGTGCCAGTAGTATAGCCGGGGGTGCTTACAATGAGCAGTTCTTC.

The V and J genes are TRBV5-4 and TRBJ2-3; 9 positions match TRBD1. V lost 0 bases to trimming and J lost 5 bases; unmatched junction nucleotides: 4. Germline CDR1 reads SGHNT; CDR2 reads YYREEE (reference sequence). This CDR3 region has 15 residues. CDR3 DNA: TGTGCCAGCAGCTTGGTGACAGGGGGAGTAGATACGCAGTATTTT. Translating gives CASSLVTGGVDTQYF.

Regarding this clone: Because the CDR3 is missing its conserved closing phenylalanine or tryptophan, this is likely a read error. The limits of the CDR3 on the DNA are not certain, so only TCRdb's listed CDR3 is given. V and J are TRBV4-1 and TRBJ2-3; the D call in the table, TRBD1, was not verified against the DNA. Per the germline V gene, CDR1 is MGHRA and CDR2 is YSYEKL. The CDR3 length is 8 residues, termini included. The CDR3 region is CASSHPRR.

This clone was seen just once. The genes are TRBV14 and TRBJ2-7; D is unclear. From germline, CDR1 is SGHDN and CDR2 FVKESK. The V gene lost 3 bases and the J gene lost 3 bases, with 12 bases spanning the gap. The CDR3 has 14 amino acids. DNA of the CDR3: TGTGCCAGCAGCCAGTACGGAGAGCTCTACGAGCAGTACTTC. Protein: CASSQYGELYEQYF.

The chain links TRBV27 to TRBJ1-6; no firm D call. The CDR3 totals 14 residues. Trimming removed 3 bases at V and 9 bases at J, with 12 bases between. Germline CDR1 reads MNHEY; CDR2 reads SMNVEV (reference sequence). Here the CDR3 reads CASSFSSPGSPLHF. The CDR3 region has the DNA TGTGCCAGCAGTTTTTCCTCGCCGGGTTCACCCCTCCACTTT.

The V gene is TRBV18, the J gene TRBJ2-2; D is unclear. The germline V and J ends were trimmed by 3 bases and 3 bases, with 5 bases remaining between them. This CDR3 region has 13 residues. CDR1 KGHSH and CDR2 LQKENI come from the germline V gene. The CDR3 here is CASSPQDTGELFF. The CDR3 nucleotides are TGTGCCAGCTCACCTCAGGACACCGGGGAGCTGTTTTTT.

This rearrangement joins TRBV14 to TRBJ2-7; possible D gene TRBD2, 6 bases. CDR3 length equals 15 residues. Between the trimmed V and J ends, which lost 4 bases and 13 bases, there was a span of 26 bases. Per germline, CDR1 SGHDN and CDR2 FVKESK. The CDR3 DNA follows: TGTGCCAGCAGCCTCAGAGGGAAGTCGCAGGGACTGATTTACTTC. This gives the protein CASSLRGKSQGLIYF.

The CDR3 DNA reads TGCGCCAGCAGTGAGGGAGGGCCCGTCCGGAAGACCCAGTACTTC. It is translated as CASSEGGPVRKTQYF. The V gene is TRBV10-1, the J gene TRBJ2-5, with TRBD2 as a possible D gene (6 bases). This CDR3 is built from 15 residues. The V gene lost 2 bases and the J gene lost 6 bases, with 16 bases spanning the gap. Germline V gene sequence: CDR1 WNHNN, CDR2 SYGVQD (reference sequence).

V usage is TRBV5-4 and J usage is TRBJ1-1; D remains unclear. Germline lookup yields CDR1 SGHNT and CDR2 YYREEE (reference sequence). V shed 5 bases and J shed 5 bases, with 16 bases lying between them. CDR3 length: 14 residues. CDR3 in amino acids: CASSDRRAGTEAFF. The CDR3 coding sequence is TGTGCCAGCAGTGATCGGAGAGCGGGGACTGAAGCTTTCTTT. Full variable domain (remainder filled in from reference TRBV5-4 and TRBJ1-1): ETGVTQSPTHLIKTRGQQVTLRCSSQSGHNTVSWYQQALGQGPQFIFQYYREEENGRGNFPPRFSGLQFPNYSSELNVNALELDDSALYLCASSDRRAGTEAFFGQGTRLTVV.

The chain recombines TRBV19 with TRBJ1-3; 7 nucleotides agree with TRBD1. The V gene's germline CDR1 is LNHDA and CDR2 SQIVND (reference sequence). The CDR3 runs to 14 residues. The trim removed 3 bases at V and 2 bases at J, leaving 1 base unmatched. In DNA form, the CDR3 reads TGTGCCAGTAGTATTGGGACAGCTGGAAACACCATATATTTT. Translation: CASSIGTAGNTIYF.

The V gene is TRBV6-5, the J gene TRBJ2-7; D is ambiguous. The germline V and J ends were trimmed by 7 bases and 3 bases, with 16 bases remaining between them. This CDR3 has 14 residues. CDR1 and CDR2 (germline): MNHEY, SVGAGI. CDR3 amino acids: CASTIGAGNYEQYF. Here the CDR3 DNA reads TGTGCCAGCACTATAGGTGCAGGAAACTACGAGCAGTACTTC.

This clone appeared a single time. The chain links TRBV29-1 to TRBJ2-3; 7 bases align to TRBD1. There are 14 residues in the CDR3. CDR1 is SQVTM and CDR2 is ANQGSEA in the germline V gene. Trimming took 3 bases from V and 2 from J; bases not matched to a gene: 5. CDR3 coding DNA: TGCAGCGTTGATCGGGACAGATCCACAGATACGCAGTATTTT. As protein: CSVDRDRSTDTQYF.